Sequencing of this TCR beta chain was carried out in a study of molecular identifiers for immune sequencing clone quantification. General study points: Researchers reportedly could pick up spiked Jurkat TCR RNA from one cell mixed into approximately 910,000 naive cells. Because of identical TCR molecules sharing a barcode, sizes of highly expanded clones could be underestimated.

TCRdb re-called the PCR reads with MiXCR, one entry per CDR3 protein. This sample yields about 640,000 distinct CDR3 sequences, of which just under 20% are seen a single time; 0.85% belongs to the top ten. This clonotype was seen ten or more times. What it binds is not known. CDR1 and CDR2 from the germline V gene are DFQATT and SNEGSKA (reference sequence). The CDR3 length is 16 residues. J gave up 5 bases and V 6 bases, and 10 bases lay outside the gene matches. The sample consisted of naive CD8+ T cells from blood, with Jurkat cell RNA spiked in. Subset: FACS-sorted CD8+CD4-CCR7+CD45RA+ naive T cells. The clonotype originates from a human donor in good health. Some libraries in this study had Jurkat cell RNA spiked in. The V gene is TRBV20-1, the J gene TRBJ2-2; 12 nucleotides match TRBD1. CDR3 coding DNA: TGCAGTGCCAAAACGGGACAGGGGGCATGGACCGGGGAGCTGTTTTTT. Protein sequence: CSAKTGQGAWTGELFF.